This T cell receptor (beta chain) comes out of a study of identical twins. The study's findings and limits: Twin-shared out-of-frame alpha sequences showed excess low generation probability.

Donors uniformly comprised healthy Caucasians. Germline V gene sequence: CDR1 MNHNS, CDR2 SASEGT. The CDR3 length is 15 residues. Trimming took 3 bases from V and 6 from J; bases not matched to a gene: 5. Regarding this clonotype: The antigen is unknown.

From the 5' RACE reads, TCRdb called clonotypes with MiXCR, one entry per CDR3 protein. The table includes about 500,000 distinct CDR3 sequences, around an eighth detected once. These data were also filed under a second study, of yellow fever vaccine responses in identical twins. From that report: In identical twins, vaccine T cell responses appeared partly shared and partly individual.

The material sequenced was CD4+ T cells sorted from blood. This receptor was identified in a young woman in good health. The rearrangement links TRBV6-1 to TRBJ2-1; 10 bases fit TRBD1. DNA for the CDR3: TGTGCCAGCAGTGAGGGACAGGGGTGGTTCAATGAGCAGTTCTTC. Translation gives CASSEGQGWFNEQFF.